These T cell receptor beta chains were read from a single sample in a study of T cell responses to AZD1222 COVID-19 vaccine. Here immunoSEQ multiplex PCR was the method, and the copy in TCRdb shows in-frame clones only, minus some. The table records about 150,000 clones, approximately 85% of them present only once. The sample here was peripheral blood, taken 28 days after the second dose of the MenACWY control vaccine. These receptors all come from an adult who received the MenACWY meningococcal vaccine as a control. Each CDR3 is given with its conserved first and last residue.

cdr3_aa	cdr3_length	v_call
CASSLGEVSETQYF	14	TRBV7-7
CASSYFGGGAEETQYF	16	TRBV6-5
CASSVSALAGGGPSSYEQYF	20	TRBV7-8
CASSLPFGTVRNTIYF	16	TRBV7-9
CSVGTGGSSYEQYF	14	TRBV29-1
CASSLGQLNTGELFF	15	TRBV5-1
CASSLKGSFGGNTIYF	16	TRBV5-8
CASSFLGIGKYTEAFF	16	TRBV5-6
CASSSPGRINEKLFF	15	TRBV28
CASSPYKDSPLHF	13	TRBV7-9
CASSLGQSIVSNTIYF	16	TRBV5-1
CASTPRDRTYEQYF	14	TRBV5-1
CATSKADRYGYTF	13	TRBV15
CASRGQLYGYTF	12	TRBV28
CASSVGQGPNQPQHF	15	TRBV27
CASSQGGGYGYTF	13	TRBV3-1/TRBV3-2
CASSWADRNTEAFF	14	TRBV5-4
CASSPVTRVYNSPLHF	16	TRBV18
CASSWDQGTGELFF	14	TRBV27
CASSDQGESPLHF	13	TRBV6-1
CASSQTSGGPLGELFF	16	TRBV12-1
CASSQEGLGQGLGKLFF	17	TRBV4-3
CASSPNTGVPDTQYF	15	TRBV3-1/TRBV3-2
CASRSGGYEQYF	12	TRBV5-1
CASSAEKGSYEQYF	14	TRBV11-3
CASSSPGQGMVTDTQYF	17	TRBV28
CASSTQGTDNEKLFF	15	TRBV5-1
CASSWRRGTEAFF	13	TRBV10-1
CSASVGLEETQYF	13	TRBV20-1
CASRVGWQGLSTGELFF	17	TRBV5-5
CASSDGTGYGYTF	13	TRBV28
CASSQGEKLFF	11	TRBV7-9
CASSYLTGGYGYTF	14	TRBV6-5
CASRQGSVINEQFF	14	TRBV19
CASSQDSRGAFF	12	TRBV4-3
CASSSRGVAYGYTF	14	TRBV6-5
CASSLEGFQETQYF	14	TRBV7-8
CASSLGVIAQFF	12	TRBV11-2
CASSLPQETQYF	12	TRBV7-9
CASTPRALAGGDEQFF	16	TRBV3-1/TRBV3-2
CAWSVIPQGDYGYTF	15	TRBV30
CASGPGDTQYF	11	TRBV12-3/TRBV12-4
CASSVGGTDTQYF	13	TRBV9
CASSQADIFGYTF	13	TRBV4-1
CASSFAKTEPTYEQYF	16	TRBV11-3
CASRRDRGGNQPQHF	15	TRBV2
CASSPPVIPGELFF	14	TRBV18
CASSYYTYNEQFF	13	TRBV6-6
CASSFTGAQETQYF	14	TRBV5-1
CASSTGFGEQYF	12	TRBV12-3/TRBV12-4
CASSLEGASNQPQHF	15	TRBV5-8
CAISSQGNYGYTF	13	TRBV10-3
CASSQTGKGETQYF	14	TRBV3-1/TRBV3-2
CASSIGTEARLWGEQYF	17	TRBV19